Sequencing of this T cell receptor beta chain was carried out in a study of blood T cell repertoires in COVID-19. On the study more broadly: Acute and convalescent COVID-19 specimens originated in the United States, Italy and Spain.

Per the original data handling: It was from reference gene primer amplification that nucleated cell counts were estimated. Clones were read by immunoSEQ multiplex PCR, and TCRdb kept only the in-frame ones, dropping some. V and J calls and clone size come straight from that table; D and trimming were deduced from the DNA. The sample has a few hundred thousand clones; approximately 90% are singletons. Germline V CDR1 and CDR2: SGHDT, YYEEEE. The V gene end was trimmed by 4 bases and the J gene end by 15 bases; junction bases not matched to a gene: 2. The CDR3 totals 12 residues. Followed longitudinally, the Seattle patients had been enrolled during active infection.

The receptor's source is a woman aged 50 to 60 with COVID-19, enrolled during active disease. The rearrangement joins TRBV5-6 to TRBJ2-1; TRBD2 agrees at 15 bases. Sequenced material: peripheral blood. This CDR3 is CASSRTSGRGFF. CDR3 DNA: TGTGCCAGCAGCAGGACTAGCGGGAGGGGGTTCTTC. Full variable domain (remainder filled in from reference TRBV5-6 and TRBJ2-1): DAGVTQSPTHLIKTRGQQVTLRCSPKSGHDTVSWYQQALGQGPQFIFQYYEEEERQRGNFPDRFSGHQFPNYSSELNVNALLLGDSALYLCASSRTSGRGFFGPGTRLTVL.